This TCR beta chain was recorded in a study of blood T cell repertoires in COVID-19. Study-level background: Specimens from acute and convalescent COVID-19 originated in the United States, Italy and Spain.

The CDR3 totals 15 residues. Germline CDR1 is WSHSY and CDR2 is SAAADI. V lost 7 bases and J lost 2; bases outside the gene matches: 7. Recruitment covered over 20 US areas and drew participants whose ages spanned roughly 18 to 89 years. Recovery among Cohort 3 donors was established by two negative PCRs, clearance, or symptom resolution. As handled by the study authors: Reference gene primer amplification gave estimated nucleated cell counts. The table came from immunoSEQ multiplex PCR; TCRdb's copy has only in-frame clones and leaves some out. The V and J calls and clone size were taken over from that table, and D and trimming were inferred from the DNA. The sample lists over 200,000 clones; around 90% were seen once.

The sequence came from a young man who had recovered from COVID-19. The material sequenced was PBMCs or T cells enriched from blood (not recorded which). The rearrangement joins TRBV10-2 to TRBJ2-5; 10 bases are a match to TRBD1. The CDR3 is CASKPRTGGQETQYF. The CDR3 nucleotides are TGCGCCAGCAAGCCTCGGACAGGGGGACAAGAGACCCAGTACTTC.